This T cell receptor beta chain was sequenced for a study of spatial heterogeneity in lung cancer. About the research overall: Where they were available, follow-up PBMC samples were sequenced, at a median of approximately 2 years after resection. Study outcomes and limitations: Resection blood, more than follow-up blood, showed ubiquitous expanded tumor TCRs.

The time point: blood at routine non-recurrence follow-up after resection. The input material, whole RNA from tumor, nontumor lung or frozen PBMC, was sequenced unsorted. A unique molecular identifier was carried by every single TCR cDNA molecule. One entry per CDR3 protein results from TCRdb running MiXCR on the 5' RACE reads. This sample has some 120,000 distinct CDR3 sequences, with 9% to 15% found just once. This clonotype was detected many times. The antigen is undetermined. Sequencing used PBMCs, obtained at follow-up. The receptor was isolated from a male donor with early-stage non-small cell lung cancer.

The CDR3 DNA follows: TGCAGTGCTAGTCCCACAGGGAGCGAGTTCTTC. It is translated as CSASPTGSEFF. The V gene is TRBV20-1, the J gene TRBJ2-1; TRBD1 might be the D (6 bases). Germline V CDR1 and CDR2: DFQATT, SNEGSKA (reference sequence). V gave up 3 bases and J gave up 14 bases, with 14 bases separating them. This CDR3 is built from 11 residues.